This is a list of T cell receptor beta chains from one sample in a study of shared clonotypes between healthy human individuals. The protocol was immunoSEQ multiplex PCR, while the TCRdb copy is restricted to in-frame clones and leaves out a portion. The table includes roughly 2,500,000 clones, over 85% detected once. The material sequenced was naive CD4+ T cells from PBMCs. The receptors stem from a man between 18 and 35 years old in good health. Some clones in this sample may be carry-over from other donors' samples. The conserved cysteine and the conserved F or W are not part of the CDR3 here. A D gene is named only where the DNA matches it firmly. Size is omitted from some rows. Given values are once, few, many or a class for expanded clones.

>TRBD2|TRBJ2-2|TRBV5-1|NA
ASKRLAGETGELF
>TRBD2|TRBJ2-7|TRBV29-1|NA
SVEERERIYEQY
>NA|TRBJ2-7|TRBV10-1|NA
ASSDNNPIYEQY
>NA|TRBJ1-5|TRBV7-8|once
ASSFVTGLQPQH
>NA|TRBJ1-3|TRBV5-1|NA
ASSTGTSGNTIY
>NA|TRBJ1-2|TRBV4-1|NA
ASSQGVGFYGYT
>TRBD2|TRBJ2-3|TRBV7-8|NA
ASSLVPAGLSSTDTQY
>NA|TRBJ2-7|TRBV9|NA
ASSVGKGAYEQY
>TRBD1|TRBJ2-3|TRBV28|NA
ASSLWGQGRATQY
>NA|TRBJ1-1|TRBV5-1|NA
ASSGSTEAF
>NA|TRBJ1-5|TRBV6-5|NA
ASSYPEGNQPQH
>NA|TRBJ2-3|TRBV7-6|NA
ASSTREQGDTQY
>NA|TRBJ2-3|TRBV4-2|NA
ASSPLEPGLRTRY
>TRBD1|TRBJ2-7|TRBV18|NA
ASSPAGRDRAEQY
>NA|TRBJ1-5|TRBV15|NA
ATSRGSGLNQPQH
>NA|TRBJ1-6|TRBV2|NA
ASSEARQGPLH
>NA|TRBJ2-7|TRBV6-1|NA
ASSVGGLPSNLYEQY
>NA|TRBJ1-4|TRBV28|NA
ASSTTITTNEKLF
>TRBD2|TRBJ2-1|TRBV4-1|NA
ASSQGGLSYNEQF
>TRBD2|TRBJ2-1|TRBV5-1|NA
ASSMATSVGNEQF
>NA|TRBJ2-5|TRBV19|NA
ASSIAQGETQY
>NA|TRBJ2-2|TRBV27|NA
ASSLLGHPLGELF
>TRBD1|TRBJ1-5|TRBV7-8|NA
ASSLQTGGLQPQH
>NA|TRBJ2-7|TRBV7-2|NA
ASSLASYSYEQY
>NA|TRBJ1-4|TRBV2|NA
ASSEATQTPGLF
>NA|TRBJ2-3|TRBV5-1|NA
ASSIVDTQY
>NA|TRBJ2-1|TRBV5-1|once
ASSLLASNNEQF
>TRBD1|TRBJ1-5|TRBV7-9|NA
ASSRSAGTANQPQH
>NA|TRBJ2-7|TRBV28|once
ASSSVVRVSGGYEQY
>NA|TRBJ1-4|TRBV29-1|few
SFTGGSEKLF
>TRBD1|TRBJ1-2|TRBV2|NA
ASSEAGTDYGYT
>NA|TRBJ2-1|TRBV7-3|NA
ASSLTGRLSYNEQF
>NA|TRBJ2-7|TRBV28|once
ASSLWSGISYEQY
>NA|TRBJ1-5|TRBV10-3|NA
AISARGGPQH